This entry lists 4 T cell receptor beta chains sequenced from one sample in a study of blood T cells in healthy people across ages. Through a sample-barcoded 5' primer and a J-beta primer mix, a second PCR was run for roughly 6 to 12 cycles. Using its own MiXCR run on the 5' RACE reads, TCRdb lists one record per CDR3 protein. This table holds 750,000 to 950,000 distinct CDR3 sequences, about 53% found once. Sequencing used blood. The receptor source for this set is an elderly man in good health.

Only a few counts were recorded for this clonotype. The CDR3 here is CASGKPGQFSEQYF. DNA of the CDR3: TGTGCTAGTGGAAAACCGGGACAGTTCTCCGAGCAGTACTTC. V gene TRBV12-5 combines with J gene TRBJ2-7; the match to TRBD1 covers 7 bases. The J segment lost 6 bases and the V segment lost 6 bases, leaving 11 bases of the junction unmatched. The CDR3 spans 14 residues. CDR1 LGHNT and CDR2 FRNRAP come from the germline V gene.

The rearrangement uses TRBV6-5 and TRBJ1-1; 10 bases agree with TRBD1. The junction had 3 bases not matched to a gene; V was cut back by 5 bases and J by 3 bases. The CDR3 is 14 amino acids. Germline lookup yields CDR1 MNHEY and CDR2 SVGAGI. CDR3 residues: CASSPDRGDTEAFF. The CDR3 DNA reads TGTGCCAGCAGTCCGGACAGGGGGGACACTGAAGCTTTCTTT.

V and J are TRBV3-1 and TRBJ2-7, with 7 bases fitting TRBD2. The DNA end lines up better with TRBJ2-5; the J call may be wrong. The CDR3 extends over 16 amino acids. The germline V gene encodes CDR1 LGHDT and CDR2 YNNKEL (reference sequence). In DNA, the CDR3 is TGTGCCAGCAGCCAAGATCCGGCGGGAGCGGCTAAGACCCAGTACTTC. It translates to CASSQDPAGAAKTQYF.

This clonotype was counted between two and nine times. The gene calls are TRBV25-1 and TRBJ1-1; 7 bases are a match to TRBD1. Germline V gene sequence: CDR1 MGHDK, CDR2 SYGVNS. Trimming took 6 bases from V and 10 from J; bases not matched to a gene: 17. The CDR3 runs to 15 residues. This CDR3 is CASSERTGDAARAFF. The CDR3 nucleotides are TGTGCCAGCAGCGAGAGAACAGGGGATGCCGCGAGAGCTTTCTTT. Full variable domain (remainder filled in from reference TRBV25-1 and TRBJ1-1): EADIYQTPRYLVIGTGKKITLECSQTMGHDKMYWYQQDPGMELHLIHYSYGVNSTEKGDLSSESTVSRIRTEHFPLTLESARPSHTSQYLCASSERTGDAARAFFGQGTRLTVV.